The rows below give T cell receptor beta chains drawn from one sample of a study of T cells in Graves' hyperthyroidism and ophthalmopathy. TCRdb re-called the multiplex PCR reads through MiXCR, storing one row per CDR3 protein. The sample holds about 500,000 distinct CDR3 sequences; more than 15% are singletons and the top ten take 25% to 30%. The sequencing sample was made of blood. These TCRs come from a woman in her 30s with Graves' ophthalmopathy. Both conserved end residues are part of each CDR3. A D gene is named only where the DNA matches it firmly. A clone size is listed for some rows: how often the clone was seen (once, few, many), or a class if it is expanded.

17,TRBV18,.,TRBJ2-1,TRBD2,CASSPVGLAEGYNEQFF,TGTGCCAGCTCACCTGTCGGACTAGCGGAAGGATACAATGAGCAGTTCTTC
15,TRBV13,few,TRBJ2-2,TRBD2,CASSLVSGGPGELFF,TGTGCCAGCAGCTTAGTTTCGGGAGGGCCCGGGGAGCTGTTTTTT
14,TRBV20-1,many,TRBJ1-1,.,CSARDVPSNTEAFF,TGCAGTGCTAGAGATGTTCCGTCGAACACTGAAGCTTTCTTT
15,TRBV14,few,TRBJ2-5,TRBD1,CASSPYRGREETQYF,TGTGCCAGCAGCCCCTACAGGGGGCGGGAAGAGACCCAGTACTTC
13,TRBV5-1,few,TRBJ2-1,.,CASSFAASNEQFF,TGCGCCAGCAGCTTCGCAGCCTCTAATGAGCAGTTCTTC
16,TRBV29-1,few,TRBJ2-3,TRBD1,CSVEKGQGVTPDTQYF,TGCAGCGTTGAAAAGGGACAGGGGGTAACCCCAGATACGCAGTATTTT
13,TRBV9,few,TRBJ2-1,.,CASSVEGADEQFF,TGTGCCAGCAGCGTAGAGGGAGCCGATGAGCAGTTCTTC
16,TRBV9,.,TRBJ1-2,.,CASSEPRTQTPYGYTF,TGTGCCAGCAGTGAACCCCGGACTCAAACCCCGTATGGCTACACCTTC
13,TRBV6-4,.,TRBJ2-4,TRBD2,CASSEIAGNIQYF,TGTGCCAGCAGTGAGATAGCGGGAAACATTCAGTACTTC
13,TRBV5-5,many,TRBJ2-7,.,CASIKIDRDEQYF,TGTGCCAGCATCAAGATAGACCGAGACGAGCAGTACTTC
14,TRBV27,.,TRBJ2-2,.,CASSAGLSGGELFF,TGTGCCAGCAGTGCGGGCCTAAGCGGCGGGGAGCTGTTTTTT
14,TRBV11-1,many,TRBJ1-1,.,CASSAHTGNTEAFF,TGTGCCAGCAGCGCCCACACAGGGAACACTGAAGCTTTCTTT
17,TRBV3-1,.,TRBJ2-1,.,CASSADTGRGAYNEQFF,TGTGCCAGCAGCGCTGACACAGGGAGGGGGGCTTACAATGAGCAGTTCTTC
12,TRBV11-2,many,TRBJ2-5,.,CASSWTLETQYF,TGTGCCAGCAGCTGGACATTAGAGACCCAGTACTTC
14,TRBV12-3/TRBV12-4,many,TRBJ2-3,TRBD1,CASSFMQGADTQYF,TGTGCCAGCAGTTTTATGCAGGGGGCAGATACGCAGTATTTT
14,TRBV30,many,TRBJ2-4,.,CAWGDGLAKNIQYF,TGTGCCTGGGGCGACGGTTTAGCCAAAAACATTCAGTACTTC
18,TRBV28,many,TRBJ2-7,TRBD2,CASSSPRGSGTTIYEQYF,TGTGCCAGCAGTTCCCCCCGAGGGAGTGGGACTACCATCTACGAGCAGTACTTC
15,TRBV28,many,TRBJ2-1,TRBD2,CASTSGLADHNEQFF,TGTGCCAGCACCTCGGGACTAGCGGACCACAATGAGCAGTTCTTC
17,TRBV7-2,many,TRBJ1-6,TRBD1,CASSYVRVGTGNSPLHF,TGTGCCAGCAGCTACGTTAGGGTCGGGACAGGGAATTCACCCCTCCACTTT
13,TRBV28,many,TRBJ1-6,.,CASSLSSRMALHF,TGTGCCAGCAGTTTGTCTAGTCGGATGGCCCTCCACTTT
11,TRBV20-1,many,TRBJ2-3,.,CSARRVDTQYF,TGCAGTGCCCGGAGAGTAGATACGCAGTATTTT
19,TRBV5-5,many,TRBJ2-7,.,CASSHRWDSRKPGSYEQYF,TGTGCCAGCAGCCACCGTTGGGACTCACGGAAACCGGGTTCCTACGAGCAGTACTTC